This T cell receptor (beta chain) was found in a study of T cells after yellow fever vaccination. Study-level points and caveats: Most primary-vaccination clones reappeared after the booster (96% CD4, approximately 88% CD8). A secondary response was less intense yet reached its peak sooner, at day 5 versus 15.

The germline V gene has CDR1 DFQATT and CDR2 SNEGSKA (reference sequence). The V end was cut by 3 bases, the J end by 0 bases, with 6 bases between. The CDR3 loop spans 13 amino acids. Note on this clonotype: The target antigen is unknown.

TCRdb recomputed calls from the 5' RACE reads with MiXCR, one row per CDR3 protein. The data hold approximately 510,000 distinct CDR3 sequences, with 21% observed a single time. The material was PBMCs, obtained approximately 22 days after the first yellow fever vaccination. The sequence derives from a man aged 18 to 30 who received the YFV17D yellow fever vaccine. The J gene is TRBJ1-3, the V gene TRBV20-1; no definite D call. CDR3 bases: TGCAGTGCTAGCGAGCACTCTGGAAACACCATATATTTT. Its translation is CSASEHSGNTIYF.